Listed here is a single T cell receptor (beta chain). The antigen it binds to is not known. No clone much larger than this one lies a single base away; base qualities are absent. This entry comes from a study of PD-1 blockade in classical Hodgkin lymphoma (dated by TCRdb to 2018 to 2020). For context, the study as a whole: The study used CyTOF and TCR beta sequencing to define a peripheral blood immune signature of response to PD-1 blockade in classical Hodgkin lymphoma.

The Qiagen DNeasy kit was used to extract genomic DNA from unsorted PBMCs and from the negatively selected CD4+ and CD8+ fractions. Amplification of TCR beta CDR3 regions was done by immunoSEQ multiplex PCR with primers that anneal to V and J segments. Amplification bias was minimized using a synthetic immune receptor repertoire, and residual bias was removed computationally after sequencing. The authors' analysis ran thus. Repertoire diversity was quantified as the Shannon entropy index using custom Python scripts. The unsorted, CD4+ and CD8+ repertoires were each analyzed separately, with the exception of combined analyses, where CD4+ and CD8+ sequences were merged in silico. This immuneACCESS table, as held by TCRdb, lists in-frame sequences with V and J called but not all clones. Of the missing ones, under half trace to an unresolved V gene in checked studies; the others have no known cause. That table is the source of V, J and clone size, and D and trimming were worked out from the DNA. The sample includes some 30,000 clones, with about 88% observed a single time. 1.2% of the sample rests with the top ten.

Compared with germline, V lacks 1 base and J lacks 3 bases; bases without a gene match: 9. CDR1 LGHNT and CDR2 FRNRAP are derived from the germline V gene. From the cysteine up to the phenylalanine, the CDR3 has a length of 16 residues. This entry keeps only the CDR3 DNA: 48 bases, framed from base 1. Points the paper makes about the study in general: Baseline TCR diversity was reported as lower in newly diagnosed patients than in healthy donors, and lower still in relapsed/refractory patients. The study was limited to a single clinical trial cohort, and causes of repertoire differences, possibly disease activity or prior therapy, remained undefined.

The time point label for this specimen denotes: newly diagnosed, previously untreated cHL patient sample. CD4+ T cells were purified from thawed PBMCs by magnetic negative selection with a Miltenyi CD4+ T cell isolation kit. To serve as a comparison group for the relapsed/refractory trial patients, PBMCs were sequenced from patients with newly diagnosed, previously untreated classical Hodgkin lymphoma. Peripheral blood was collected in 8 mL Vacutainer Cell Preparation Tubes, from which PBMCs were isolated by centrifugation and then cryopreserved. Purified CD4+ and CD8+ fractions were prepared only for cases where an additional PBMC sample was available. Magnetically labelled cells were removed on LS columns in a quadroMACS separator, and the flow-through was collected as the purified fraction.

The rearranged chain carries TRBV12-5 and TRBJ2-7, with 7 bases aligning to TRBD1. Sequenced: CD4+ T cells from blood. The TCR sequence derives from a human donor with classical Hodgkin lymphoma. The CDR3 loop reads CASGLASGTASYEQYF. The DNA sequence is TGTGCTAGTGGTTTGGCCTCCGGGACAGCAAGCTACGAGCAGTACTTC.